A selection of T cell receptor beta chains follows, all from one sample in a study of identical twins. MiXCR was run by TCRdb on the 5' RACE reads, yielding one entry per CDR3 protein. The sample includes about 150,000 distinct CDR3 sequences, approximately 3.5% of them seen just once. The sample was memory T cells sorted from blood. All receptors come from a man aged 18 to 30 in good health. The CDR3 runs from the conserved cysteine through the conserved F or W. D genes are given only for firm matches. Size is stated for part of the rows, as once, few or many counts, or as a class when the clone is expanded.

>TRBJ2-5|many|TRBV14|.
CASNFAGTQETQYF
TGTGCCAGCAATTTTGCAGGGACCCAAGAGACCCAGTACTTC
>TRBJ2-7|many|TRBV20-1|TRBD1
CSVPGQTSYEQYF
TGCAGTGTCCCGGGACAGACGAGCTACGAGCAGTACTTC
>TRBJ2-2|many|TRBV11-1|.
CASSSSGTMNTGELFF
TGTGCCAGCAGCTCATCCGGGACAATGAACACCGGGGAGCTGTTTTTT
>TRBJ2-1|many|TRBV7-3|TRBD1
CASARNIVGTGVMGQFF
TGTGCCAGCGCTCGGAACATTGTGGGGACAGGGGTAATGGGGCAGTTCTTC
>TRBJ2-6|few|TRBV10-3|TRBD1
CAIRAGTGVSGANVLTF
TGTGCCATCAGAGCTGGGACAGGGGTCTCCGGGGCCAACGTCCTGACTTTC
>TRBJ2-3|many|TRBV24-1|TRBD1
CATVGGPGQGDTDTQYF
TGTGCCACCGTCGGGGGGCCGGGACAGGGAGACACAGATACGCAGTATTTT
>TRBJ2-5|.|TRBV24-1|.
CATSRGSGETQYF
TGTGCCACCAGTAGGGGCTCGGGAGAGACCCAGTACTTC
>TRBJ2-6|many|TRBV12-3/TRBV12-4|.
CASSIAAGANVLTF
TGTGCCAGCAGCATCGCCGCGGGGGCCAACGTCCTGACTTTC
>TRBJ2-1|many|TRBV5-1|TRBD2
CASSFLAGTYNEQFF
TGCGCCAGCAGCTTTCTAGCGGGAACCTACAATGAGCAGTTCTTC
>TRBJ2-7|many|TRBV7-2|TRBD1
CASRKGTAYEQYF
TGTGCCAGCAGGAAGGGGACAGCCTACGAGCAGTACTTC
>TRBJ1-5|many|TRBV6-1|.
CASRDRYGNQPQHF
TGTGCCAGCCGTGACAGGTATGGCAATCAGCCCCAGCATTTT
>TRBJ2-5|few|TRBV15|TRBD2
CATSGGKGLATQTQYF
TGTGCCACCAGCGGGGGGAAGGGACTAGCTACCCAGACCCAGTACTTC
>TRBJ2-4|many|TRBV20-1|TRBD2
CSARLGGDIQYF
TGCAGTGCCAGACTGGGGGGGGACATTCAGTACTTC
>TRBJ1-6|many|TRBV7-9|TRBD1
CASSPGQIWGSPLHF
TGTGCCAGCAGTCCGGGACAGATTTGGGGTTCACCCCTCCACTTT
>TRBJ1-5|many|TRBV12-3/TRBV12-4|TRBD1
CASSGQGSQPQHF
TGTGCCAGCAGTGGACAGGGGTCTCAGCCCCAGCATTTT
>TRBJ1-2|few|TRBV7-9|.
CASSTADRLNGYTF
TGTGCCAGCAGCACAGCCGACAGGCTCAATGGCTACACCTTC
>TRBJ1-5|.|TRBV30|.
CAWSPSNQPQHF
TGTGCCTGGAGTCCCAGTAATCAGCCCCAGCATTTT
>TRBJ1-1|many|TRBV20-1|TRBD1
CSAPNPSGDRSNTEAFF
TGCAGTGCCCCAAACCCTTCCGGGGACAGGTCGAACACTGAAGCTTTCTTT
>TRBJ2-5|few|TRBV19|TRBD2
CASSTGTSGSWLQTQYF
TGTGCCAGTAGTACCGGGACTAGCGGCTCGTGGCTACAGACCCAGTACTTC
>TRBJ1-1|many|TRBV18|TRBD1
CASSPTGGRTEAFF
TGTGCCAGCTCACCAACAGGGGGCCGCACTGAAGCTTTCTTT
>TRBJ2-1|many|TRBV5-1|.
CASSLTQGRSSYNEQFF
TGCGCCAGCAGCTTGACCCAGGGGCGGAGCTCCTACAATGAGCAGTTCTTC
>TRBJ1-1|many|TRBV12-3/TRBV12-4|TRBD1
CASSPQGAFLTEAFF
TGTGCCAGCAGTCCCCAGGGGGCTTTTCTTACTGAAGCTTTCTTT
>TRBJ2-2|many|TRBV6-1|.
CASMELGNTGELFF
TGTGCCAGCATGGAGTTGGGGAACACCGGGGAGCTGTTTTTT
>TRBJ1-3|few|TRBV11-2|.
CASTLSGNTIYF
TGTGCCAGCACGCTTAGTGGAAACACCATATATTTT
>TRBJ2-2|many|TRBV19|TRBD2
CASKTSGSYGELFF
TGTGCCAGTAAGACTAGCGGGAGTTATGGGGAGCTGTTTTTT
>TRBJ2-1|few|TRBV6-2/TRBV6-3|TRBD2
CASSTRRRTSGYNEQFF
TGTGCCAGCAGTACCCGGCGAAGGACTAGCGGATACAATGAGCAGTTCTTC
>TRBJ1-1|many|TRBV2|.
CASSEAWRNTEAFF
TGTGCCAGCAGTGAAGCTTGGAGAAACACTGAAGCTTTCTTT
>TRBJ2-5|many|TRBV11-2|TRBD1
CASSNRDRETQYF
TGTGCCAGCAGCAACCGGGACAGGGAGACCCAGTACTTC
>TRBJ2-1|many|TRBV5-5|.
CASNPSVRGFLGNEQFF
TGTGCCAGCAACCCGTCGGTACGGGGCTTTTTGGGGAATGAGCAGTTCTTC
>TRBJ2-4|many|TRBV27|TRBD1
CASSTGTVLAKNIQYF
TGTGCCAGCAGTACCGGGACAGTCCTAGCCAAAAACATTCAGTACTTC
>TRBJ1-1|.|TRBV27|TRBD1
CASSSKRDSYEAFF
TGTGCCAGCAGTTCCAAGAGGGACAGTTATGAAGCTTTCTTT
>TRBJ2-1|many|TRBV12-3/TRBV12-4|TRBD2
CASTIGRGGYNEQFF
TGTGCCAGCACAATCGGGAGGGGCGGATACAATGAGCAGTTCTTC
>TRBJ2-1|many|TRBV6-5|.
CASSYAVASYNEQFF
TGTGCCAGCAGTTACGCAGTGGCCTCCTACAATGAGCAGTTCTTC
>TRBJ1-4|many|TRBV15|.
CATSRPKGAGSGEKLFF
TGTGCCACCAGCAGACCAAAGGGCGCAGGGTCGGGTGAAAAACTGTTTTTT
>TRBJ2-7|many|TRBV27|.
CASSRGPSYEQYF
TGTGCCAGCAGTCGAGGGCCGTCATACGAGCAGTACTTC
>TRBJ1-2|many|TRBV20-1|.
CSAKGGRREANYGYTF
TGCAGTGCTAAGGGGGGCAGGAGAGAGGCTAACTATGGCTACACCTTC
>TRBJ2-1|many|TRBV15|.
CATVGGHEQFF
TGTGCCACCGTAGGGGGACATGAGCAGTTCTTC
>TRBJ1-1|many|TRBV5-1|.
CASSFRGGAEEAFF
TGCGCCAGCAGCTTTAGGGGGGGCGCCGAGGAAGCTTTCTTT
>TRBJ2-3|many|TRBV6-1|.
CASKGGGTDTQYF
TGTGCCAGCAAGGGGGGGGGCACAGATACGCAGTATTTT
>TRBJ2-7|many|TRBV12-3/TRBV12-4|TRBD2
CASSLSRGGEQYF
TGTGCCAGCAGTTTATCCCGGGGGGGCGAGCAGTACTTC
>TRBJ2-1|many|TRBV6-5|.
CASSYQKPPSYNEQFF
TGTGCCAGCAGTTACCAGAAACCACCCTCCTACAATGAGCAGTTCTTC
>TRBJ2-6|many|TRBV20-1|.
CSASDEATSGANVLTF
TGCAGTGCCTCAGACGAAGCCACCTCTGGGGCCAACGTCCTGACTTTC
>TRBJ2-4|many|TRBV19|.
CASSTGDKGTWVAKNIQYF
TGTGCCAGTAGTACCGGGGACAAGGGGACGTGGGTAGCCAAAAACATTCAGTACTTC
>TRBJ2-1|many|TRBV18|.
CASSPLGVTSYNEQFF
TGTGCCAGCTCACCCCTGGGAGTTACGTCCTACAATGAGCAGTTCTTC
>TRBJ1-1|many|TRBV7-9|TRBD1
CASSPRDRGVSTEAFF
TGTGCCAGCAGCCCCCGGGACAGGGGAGTGAGCACTGAAGCTTTCTTT
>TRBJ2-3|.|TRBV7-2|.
CASNNPADTQYF
TGTGCCAGCAATAACCCAGCAGATACGCAGTATTTT
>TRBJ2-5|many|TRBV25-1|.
CASSEVLGVQETQYF
TGTGCCAGCAGTGAAGTGCTGGGGGTACAAGAGACCCAGTACTTC
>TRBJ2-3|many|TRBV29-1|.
CSVGGAPDTQYF
TGCAGCGTTGGGGGGGCTCCAGATACGCAGTATTTT
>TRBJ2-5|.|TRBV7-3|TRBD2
CASSQELAGGPETQYF
TGTGCCAGCAGCCAGGAACTAGCGGGAGGGCCGGAGACCCAGTACTTC
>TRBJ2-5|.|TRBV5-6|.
CASRHDRDYQETQYF
TGTGCCAGCAGGCACGACCGGGACTACCAAGAGACCCAGTACTTC
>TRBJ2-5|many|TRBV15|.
CATSKEAGGGETQYF
TGTGCCACCAGCAAGGAGGCAGGGGGAGGGGAGACCCAGTACTTC
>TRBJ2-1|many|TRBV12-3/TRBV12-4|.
CASSLAREINEQFF
TGTGCCAGCAGTTTAGCGAGGGAAATAAATGAGCAGTTCTTC
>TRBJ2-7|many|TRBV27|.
CASSFSGVLAQQYF
TGTGCCAGCAGTTTCTCGGGGGTTCTGGCCCAACAGTACTTC
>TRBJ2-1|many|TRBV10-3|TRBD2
CAISDTTSGNNEQFF
TGTGCCATCAGCGATACCACTAGCGGGAACAATGAGCAGTTCTTC
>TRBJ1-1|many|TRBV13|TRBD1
CASNRRGQGGTEAFF
TGTGCCAGCAACCGACGGGGGCAGGGGGGCACTGAAGCTTTCTTT
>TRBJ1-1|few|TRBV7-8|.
CASSSKRTVNTEAFF
TGTGCCAGCAGCTCTAAGCGGACAGTGAACACTGAAGCTTTCTTT
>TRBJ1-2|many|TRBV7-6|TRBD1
CASSLQGTGTYGYTF
TGTGCCAGCAGCTTACAGGGGACAGGGACCTATGGCTACACCTTC